This TCR beta chain stems from a study of T cells in Graves' hyperthyroidism and ophthalmopathy. From RNA transcripts, TCR beta CDR3 regions were amplified. HTBI primers were used for first-round RT-PCR of the TCR CDR3. TCRdb re-derived calls from the multiplex PCR reads in MiXCR, one entry per CDR3 protein. The data show about 520,000 distinct CDR3 sequences, approximately 24% seen once. V gave up 3 bases and J gave up 6 bases, with 14 bases separating them. Germline V gene lookup returns CDR1 LNHDA and CDR2 SQIVND (reference sequence). CDR3 length: 14 residues. This clonotype was seen a few times. This TCR derives from a woman younger than 45 with Graves' ophthalmopathy. The sample comprised blood. The chain carries TRBV19 and TRBJ1-1; TRBD1 might be the D (6 bases). CDR3 DNA: TGTGCCAGTAGTATCCCGAGGGGGATCGCTGAAGCTTTCTTT. This codes for CASSIPRGIAEAFF.